A selection of T cell receptor beta chains follows, all from one sample in a study of T and B cells in COVID-19 patients. TCRdb independently ran MiXCR on the multiplex PCR reads; one entry per CDR3 protein. This sample carries tens of thousands of distinct CDR3 sequences, around 30% of them seen once, and the ten largest clones take roughly 2.1%. Sequenced material: blood. These receptors came from a human donor who had recovered from COVID-19. CDR3s include the opening cysteine and the closing phenylalanine or tryptophan. Fields, in order: V gene, clone size, J gene, D gene, CDR3 DNA, CDR3 protein. D genes are given only for firm matches. Size values are once, few and many counts, or a class for expanded clones, and some rows have none.

TRBV27	medium-sized	TRBJ2-2	NA	TGTGCCAGCAGTCGATGGGGGGTGAGCACCGGGGAGCTGTTTTTT	CASSRWGVSTGELFF
TRBV30	medium-sized	TRBJ1-6	NA	TGTGCCTGGGGGGCGTGGGCAGGCTCACCCCTCCACTTT	CAWGAWAGSPLHF
TRBV29-1	many	TRBJ1-5	NA	TGCAGCGTTGCCCGGGGGAAGAATCAGCCCCAGCATTTT	CSVARGKNQPQHF
TRBV6-5	NA	TRBJ2-1	TRBD2	TGTGCCAGCAGTTATACCCGACTAGCGGGGGTCAATGAGCAGTTCTTC	CASSYTRLAGVNEQFF
TRBV20-1	NA	TRBJ2-7	NA	TGCAGTGCTTCGAGCGGTAACGAGCAGTACTTC	CSASSGNEQYF
TRBV5-1	NA	TRBJ2-7	TRBD2	TGCGCCAGCACCCTTAGCGGGGCCTCCTACGAGCAGTACTTC	CASTLSGASYEQYF
TRBV7-9	NA	TRBJ1-1	TRBD1	TGTGCCAGCAGCACGACAGGGCGCAACACTGAAGCTTTCTTT	CASSTTGRNTEAFF
TRBV5-5	medium-sized	TRBJ2-2	TRBD1	TGTGCCAGCAGCAGGGCCTGGGACAGCAACACCGGGGAGCTGTTTTTT	CASSRAWDSNTGELFF
TRBV13	medium-sized	TRBJ2-6	NA	TGTGCCAGCAGCTTATGGGGGATTGGGGCCAACGTCCTGACTTTC	CASSLWGIGANVLTF
TRBV18	medium-sized	TRBJ2-3	NA	TGTGCCAGCTCACCACCTGTTAGGGCTACAGATACGCAGTATTTT	CASSPPVRATDTQYF
TRBV7-2	few	TRBJ1-1	TRBD1	TGTGCCAGCAGCATTAACAGGGGGAGAGCTGAAGCTTTCTTT	CASSINRGRAEAFF
TRBV29-1	medium-sized	TRBJ2-7	TRBD2	TGCGGCGGGGGGGACACCTACGAGCAGTACTTC	CGGGDTYEQYF
TRBV27	few	TRBJ2-7	NA	TGTGCCAGCAGTCTAATCCCGGGATCCCCCAAAGGCGAGCAGTACTTC	CASSLIPGSPKGEQYF
TRBV5-4	NA	TRBJ1-2	TRBD1	TGTGCCAGCAGCTCTCCGACAGGGGATGGCTACACCTTC	CASSSPTGDGYTF
TRBV6-1	few	TRBJ2-2	NA	TGTGCCAGCCGGGACACCAGGTACACCGGGGAGCTGTTTTTT	CASRDTRYTGELFF
TRBV19	medium-sized	TRBJ2-5	TRBD1	TGTGCCAGTAGGGAAGACAGGGCAGCCGGAGTCGAGACCCAGTACTTC	CASREDRAAGVETQYF
TRBV11-3	medium-sized	TRBJ2-3	NA	TGTGCCAGCAGCTTTAATTCGGGGCAAGGAGATACGCAGTATTTT	CASSFNSGQGDTQYF